This T cell receptor beta chain was retrieved from a study of T cells in Graves' hyperthyroidism and ophthalmopathy. Study as a whole: Peripheral blood draws took place at initial diagnosis, ahead of any treatment.

General study findings and limits: In blood, most of the thyroid clonotypes expanded above 0.001 were also present.

It was RNA transcripts that yielded the amplified TCR beta CDR3 regions. The study used the HTBI primer set for a first-round RT-PCR of the TCR CDR3. TCRdb re-analysed the multiplex PCR reads in MiXCR, keeping a single row per CDR3 protein. Here the sample spans around 620,000 distinct CDR3 sequences, 15% to 20% being singletons. The table lists this clonotype with many counts. Its antigen remains unknown. Stability of Graves' hyperthyroidism was defined as absent ophthalmopathy progression within 18 months. The sample consisted of blood. The sequence derives from a woman in her twenties or thirties with Graves' hyperthyroidism.

The CDR3 DNA follows: TGCAGTGCTGTCTCAGGGAAAAAACAAGAGACCCAGTACTTC. Translation: CSAVSGKKQETQYF. V usage is TRBV20-1 and J usage is TRBJ2-5; perhaps TRBD1 as D (5 bases). This CDR3 has 14 amino acids. CDR1 and CDR2 (germline): DFQATT, SNEGSKA (reference sequence). V was clipped by 5 bases and J by 2 bases, with 15 bases between them.